The 31 T cell receptor beta chains reported below all come from one sample, sequenced in a study of response to subunit inactivated influenza vaccine listed by TCRdb under 2018. According to the study, the label for this sample's time point signals: around 42 days after influenza vaccine administration. The method was RT-PCR. This sample was sequenced with an Illumina HiSeq 2500. TCRdb's own reprocessing of the public reads used fastp at Q25 and MiXCR and kept productive beta chains. Here each entry gathers all rows of one CDR3 protein and keeps the most common genes and DNA. For this sample the table gives fewer than 700,000 distinct CDR3 sequences, of which over 10% were detected only once. The ten largest account for around 12% of the sample. Material: PBMCs from blood, obtained 40 to 50 days after vaccination. Source of these receptors: a man aged 50-60 years who received an inactivated influenza vaccine. Donor details come from another sample of the same person, matched by shared clones.

The rearrangement uses TRBV12-3 or TRBV12-4 and TRBJ1-5, with 9 bases identical to TRBD1. Trimming cost V 4 bases and J 3 bases; bases outside gene matches: 4. The CDR3 contains 15 residues. CDR3 coding DNA: TGTGCCAGCAGTTCACAGGGGGCGGCCAATCAGCCCCAGCATTTT. Translation gives CASSSQGAANQPQHF.

This clonotype was observed a handful of times. In DNA form, the CDR3 reads TGTGCCAGCAGCTCCGATCTTTCCCGGGAGGGCCCCTACAATGAGCAGTTCTTC. Its protein is CASSSDLSREGPYNEQFF. V usage is TRBV5-6 and J usage is TRBJ2-1, with 8 bases that match TRBD2. Germline CDR1 SGHDT, CDR2 YYEEEE. The V gene end was trimmed by 3 bases and the J gene end by 2 bases; junction bases not matched to a gene: 13. CDR3 length equals 18 residues.

This clonotype was detected ten times or more. The chain couples TRBV12-3 or TRBV12-4 to TRBJ2-7, with 8 bases fitting TRBD1. This CDR3 is 15 amino acids long. V shed 1 base and J 5 bases; nucleotides not matched to a gene: 7. The chain's CDR3 is CASSLEWTGLNEQYF. CDR3 bases: TGTGCCAGCAGTTTAGAGTGGACAGGGCTCAACGAGCAGTACTTC.

CDR3 nucleotides: TGTGCCAGCAGCCCGGGGGGCGGAGCGGGAGGGGCAAATGAGCAGTTCTTC. This translates into CASSPGGGAGGANEQFF. The J gene is TRBJ2-1, the V gene TRBV7-2, with TRBD2 identical over 10 bases. The CDR3 has 17 amino acids. Germline-derived CDR1 and CDR2 are SGHTA and FQGNSA. V gave up 5 bases and J gave up 7 bases; unmatched junction bases: 14.

This clonotype was picked up a small number of times. The V call is TRBV29-1, the J call TRBJ2-7, with a tentative D call TRBD1 (6 bases). Trimming shortened V by 4 bases and J by 7 bases, and 26 bases separated the two germline ends. The germline V gene has CDR1 SQVTM and CDR2 ANQGSEA. The CDR3 is 16 residues long. CDR3 coding DNA: TGCAGCGTTGGGACAGCGAGCTATTTTTACCCTACTGAGCAGTACTTC. Its protein product is CSVGTASYFYPTEQYF.

This clonotype was seen ten or more times. J is TRBJ2-5 and V is TRBV9, with D possibly being TRBD1 (5 bases). The CDR3 runs to 13 residues. The V end lost 4 bases, the J end lost 5 bases, and 12 bases lay between the germline ends. Germline assignment: CDR1 SGDLS and CDR2 YYNGEE. CDR3 nucleotides: TGTGCCAGCAGCCTCAGGGATATGGAGACCCAGTACTTC. Translated, it gives CASSLRDMETQYF.

This rearrangement joins TRBV5-5 to TRBJ2-3; D remains ambiguous. The V gene's germline CDR1 is SGHKS and CDR2 YYEKEE (reference sequence). The CDR3 covers 13 residues. With 3 bases removed from V and 2 bases from J, the gap between germline ends came to 7 bases. CDR3 loop: CASSWSPTDTQYF. CDR3 sequence (DNA): TGTGCCAGCAGCTGGTCCCCCACAGATACGCAGTATTTT. Full variable domain (remainder filled in from reference TRBV5-5 and TRBJ2-3): DAGVTQSPTHLIKTRGQQVTLRCSPISGHKSVSWYQQVLGQGPQFIFQYYEKEERGRGNFPDRFSARQFPNYSSELNVNALLLGDSALYLCASSWSPTDTQYFGPGTRLTVL.

This clonotype was observed a few times. The chain links TRBV7-2 to TRBJ1-3, with D possibly being TRBD1 (5 bases). Trimming cost V 5 bases and J 4 bases, with 9 bases left between them. CDR3 size: 13 residues. Germline CDR1 reads SGHTA; CDR2 reads FQGNSA. The CDR3 is CASSTGPGNTIYF. The CDR3, as DNA: TGTGCCAGCAGCACGGGGCCGGGAAACACCATATATTTT.

This clonotype was found a few times. The chain recombines TRBV6-5 with TRBJ2-2; possibly TRBD1 for D (5 bases). Germline lookup yields CDR1 MNHEY and CDR2 SVGAGI. CDR3 size: 15 residues. V was cut by 4 bases and J by 3 bases, with 12 bases left in between. In DNA, the CDR3 is TGTGCCAGCAGTTCACGACAGACCTACACCGGGGAGCTGTTTTTT. Its protein product is CASSSRQTYTGELFF.

Only a few counts were recorded for this clonotype. CDR3 nucleotide sequence: TGTGCCAGCAGTGGGGACAGGGCTGGCTACACCTTC. This encodes CASSGDRAGYTF. The genes are TRBV12-3 or TRBV12-4 and TRBJ1-2; 9 bases are shared with TRBD1. There are 12 residues in the CDR3. Trimming cost V 5 bases and J 7 bases; bases outside gene matches: 2.

The rearrangement links TRBV15 to TRBJ2-5; possible D gene TRBD1, 5 bases. V was shortened by 3 bases and J by 2 bases, with 10 bases between the two germline ends. Germline CDR1 and CDR2: LNHNV and YYDKDF (reference sequence). This CDR3 is built from 14 residues. The CDR3 region is CATSSGHFQETQYF. The CDR3 DNA reads as TGTGCCACCAGCAGCGGACACTTTCAAGAGACCCAGTACTTC.

This clonotype was detected ten times or more. The V and J genes are TRBV10-3 and TRBJ2-5; D is ambiguous. CDR3 length equals 11 residues. The germline V gene encodes CDR1 ENHRY and CDR2 SYGVKD. Trimming removed 6 bases from V and 3 bases from J, with 5 bases in between. CDR3 bases: TGTGCCATCAGCAAAGAAGAGACCCAGTACTTC. Its protein is CAISKEETQYF.

This clonotype showed up many times. The gene calls are TRBV4-1 and TRBJ2-7; 8 bases are a match to TRBD2. The V segment lost 1 base and the J segment 7 bases; nucleotides outside the gene matches: 12. Looked up from germline, CDR1 is MGHRA and CDR2 is YSYEKL. This CDR3 has 16 amino acids. The CDR3 spells CASSQGMRGARMEQYF. CDR3 in DNA: TGCGCCAGCAGCCAAGGAATGCGGGGGGCCAGAATGGAGCAGTACTTC.

As regards this clonotype: A read error may produce the germline difference seen at one junction end. The V and J genes are TRBV20-1 and TRBJ2-2, with D possibly matching TRBD1 (6 bases). Germline assignment: CDR1 DFQATT and CDR2 SNEGSKA (reference sequence). There are 17 residues in the CDR3. CDR3 in amino acids: CCARKDPGHPNTGELFF. The CDR3 DNA follows: TGCTGTGCTAGAAAAGACCCGGGACATCCGAACACCGGGGAGCTGTTTTTT.

This clonotype was counted at least ten times. The chain joins TRBV14 to TRBJ2-6; D might be TRBD2 (7 bases). There are 18 residues in the CDR3. Trimming cost V 5 bases and J 0 bases, with 17 bases left between them. The V gene's germline CDR1 is SGHDN and CDR2 FVKESK. In DNA, the CDR3 is TGTGCCAGCAGCAGGGGGGGACTTAGGTTCTCTGGGGCCAACGTCCTGACTTTC. As protein: CASSRGGLRFSGANVLTF. Full variable domain (rest looked up from reference TRBV14 and TRBJ2-6): EAGVTQFPSHSVIEKGQTVTLRCDPISGHDNLYWYRRVMGKEIKFLLHFVKESKQDESGMPNNRFLAERTGGTYSTLKVQPAELEDSGVYFCASSRGGLRFSGANVLTFGAGSRLTVL.

There are a few counts of this clonotype. CDR3 region: CSARFPGAGGKETQYF. The CDR3 DNA sequence: TGCAGTGCTAGATTCCCCGGGGCCGGGGGAAAAGAGACCCAGTACTTC. The V and J genes are TRBV20-1 and TRBJ2-5, with D possibly being TRBD2 (6 bases). V shed 2 bases and J shed 3 bases, with 19 bases lying between them. The CDR3 is 16 residues long. Per the germline V gene, CDR1 is DFQATT and CDR2 is SNEGSKA (reference sequence).

V gene TRBV7-2 combines with J gene TRBJ1-1; 10 positions agree with TRBD1. Trimming removed 1 base from V and 4 bases from J; junction bases left unmatched: 9. Germline V CDR1 and CDR2: SGHTA, FQGNSA. This CDR3 region has 17 residues. CDR3 nucleotide sequence: TGTGCCAGCAGCTTAGGACAGGGGGCATCTCGGGGCACTGAAGCTTTCTTT. Translation: CASSLGQGASRGTEAFF.

The chain carries TRBV19 and TRBJ2-7; maybe TRBD2 (5 bases). CDR1 and CDR2 from the germline V gene are LNHDA and SQIVND (reference sequence). This CDR3 has 14 residues. The germline V and J ends were trimmed by 7 bases and 0 bases, with 13 bases remaining between them. CDR3 sequence: CASTPPGNSYEQYF. The CDR3 DNA reads TGTGCCAGTACCCCCCCGGGGAACTCCTACGAGCAGTACTTC.

The genes are TRBV12-3 or TRBV12-4 and TRBJ2-5; D ambiguous. The CDR3 is 15 residues long. V was cut by 5 bases and J by 4 bases, with 17 bases left in between. CDR3 loop: CASSARSGRSETQYF. The CDR3 coding sequence is TGTGCCAGCAGTGCCCGCTCAGGCAGGTCAGAGACCCAGTACTTC.

This clonotype was seen more than once but under ten times. V is TRBV6-2 or TRBV6-3 and J is TRBJ1-5; no definite D call. The germline V gene has CDR1 MNHEY and CDR2 SVGEGT. The CDR3 spans 13 residues. V lost 4 bases and J 9 bases, leaving 13 bases between the germline ends. CDR3 coding DNA: TGTGCCAGCAGTTCCCAGGCTATGGGGCCCCAGCATTTT. This translates into CASSSQAMGPQHF.

This sequence joins TRBV10-2 and TRBJ1-2; D unclear. The CDR3 is 14 amino acids. Trimming left V 3 bases short and J 4 bases short, with 12 bases between. Looked up from germline, CDR1 is WSHSY and CDR2 is SAAADI. The CDR3 region has the DNA TGCGCCAGCAGTGAATCGAGAGGGTCCTATGGCTACACCTTC. Amino acids: CASSESRGSYGYTF.

The chain is built from TRBV2 and TRBJ2-3; D is uncertain. V lost 10 bases to trimming and J lost 2 bases, with 16 bases between them. The CDR3 extends over 14 amino acids. The V gene's germline CDR1 is SNHLY and CDR2 FYNNEI. The DNA for the CDR3 is TGTGCCACCCCGGAGCTTCCGTACACAGATACGCAGTATTTT. This sequence encodes CATPELPYTDTQYF.

This clonotype was counted between two and nine times. V is TRBV10-1 and J is TRBJ2-1, with 10 bases fitting TRBD2. Germline trimming cut 4 bases from V and 6 bases from J; bases unmatched to any gene: 9. CDR1 is WNHNN and CDR2 is SYGVQD in the germline V gene (reference sequence). The CDR3 runs 16 residues. The DNA for the CDR3 is TGCGCCAGCAGTGGTTCCGGGACTAGCGTCGTCAATGAGCAGTTCTTC. It encodes CASSGSGTSVVNEQFF.

This chain joins TRBV14 and TRBJ2-5; 9 bases are a match to TRBD1. CDR1 is SGHDN, CDR2 FVKESK, per germline. The V gene end was trimmed by 4 bases and the J gene end by 5 bases; junction bases not matched to a gene: 8. The CDR3 runs 15 residues. CDR3 loop: CASSRDRARAETQYF. The DNA for the CDR3 is TGTGCCAGCAGCCGGGACAGGGCGAGGGCGGAGACCCAGTACTTC.

DNA for the CDR3: TGTGCCAGCAGACAGGGGTTGTCAAACATTCAGTACTTC. This translates into CASRQGLSNIQYF. The chain uses TRBV12-3 or TRBV12-4 and TRBJ2-4; 7 bases match TRBD1. The CDR3 length is 13 residues. V was clipped by 6 bases and J by 6 bases; unmatched bases: 5.

This chain links TRBV3-1 with TRBJ2-1; D may be TRBD1 or TRBD2 (5 bases each). The CDR3 length is 16 residues. With 1 base removed from V and 5 bases from J, the gap between germline ends came to 15 bases. From germline, CDR1 is LGHDT and CDR2 YNNKEL (reference sequence). The CDR3 is CASSQAFPGRHNEQFF. For the CDR3, the DNA is TGTGCCAGCAGCCAAGCTTTCCCGGGACGACACAATGAGCAGTTCTTC.

This clonotype turned up a few times. In DNA, the CDR3 is TGTGCCAGGAAGGACAGGGGAACACGCAATGAGCAGTTCTTC. It encodes CARKDRGTRNEQFF. The V call is TRBV21-1, the J call TRBJ2-1; TRBD1 reflects the table's D call only, with no check against the DNA. TRBV21-1 is recorded as a pseudogene. The CDR3 runs 14 residues.

The chain joins TRBV11-1 to TRBJ2-5; 7 positions match TRBD2. The CDR3 loop spans 18 amino acids. Germline CDR1 SGHAT, CDR2 FQDESV (reference sequence). With 5 bases clipped from V and 0 bases from J, the junction kept 15 bases outside the gene matches. This chain's CDR3 is CASSPTSLVRGYQETQYF. In DNA, the CDR3 is TGTGCCAGCAGCCCGACTTCCCTAGTGCGGGGGTACCAAGAGACCCAGTACTTC.

This clonotype was seen many times. CDR3 sequence: CASTSGTSGRNEQFF. DNA for the CDR3: TGTGCCAGCACCTCGGGGACTAGCGGACGCAATGAGCAGTTCTTC. This chain uses TRBV27 with TRBJ2-1, with 11 bases aligning to TRBD2. In germline, CDR1 is MNHEY, CDR2 SMNVEV (reference sequence). The CDR3 length is 15 residues. Trimming removed 7 bases from V and 6 bases from J; junction bases left unmatched: 8.

This clonotype has more than one count but fewer than ten. V usage is TRBV5-5 and J usage is TRBJ1-6; D is unclear. Germline V gene sequence: CDR1 SGHKS, CDR2 YYEKEE (reference sequence). The CDR3 is 15 amino acids. V lost 0 bases and J lost 8, with 12 bases in between. Here the CDR3 reads CASSLEGRADSPLHF. The DNA of the CDR3 is TGTGCCAGCAGCTTGGAAGGGAGAGCGGATTCACCCCTCCACTTT.

The V and J genes are TRBV10-3 and TRBJ2-7; 8 nucleotides match TRBD1. V shed 6 bases and J 3 bases; nucleotides not matched to a gene: 16. Germline CDR1 and CDR2: ENHRY and SYGVKD. The CDR3 consists of 17 residues. The CDR3 coding sequence is TGTGCCATCAGCGCCGGGACAGGTACCCTACTGAGCTACGAGCAGTACTTC. It yields the protein CAISAGTGTLLSYEQYF.